The rows below give T cell receptor beta chains drawn from one sample of a study of lymphopenia after photon versus proton radiotherapy. The table came from immunoSEQ multiplex PCR; TCRdb's copy has only in-frame clones and leaves some out. Of roughly 42,000 clones listed, 65% to 90% are singletons. This material consisted of peripheral blood, taken from a patient treated with photon-based radiotherapy. The origin of the receptors is a middle-aged man with gastric cancer. Each CDR3 is given with its conserved first and last residue. A D gene is named only where the DNA matches it firmly. For some rows the clone size is stated as once, few or many, or as a class when expanded; others skip it.

abundance: NA
v_gene: TRBV2
d_gene: NA
j_gene: TRBJ2-7
CDR3nt: TGTGCCGGCAGACCGGGAATGGGCGAGCAGTACTTC
CDR3aa: CAGRPGMGEQYF

abundance: NA
v_gene: TRBV9
d_gene: TRBD1
j_gene: TRBJ2-7
CDR3nt: TGTGCCAGCAGTGCCGGGCCCAGGGGGTACGAGCAGTACTTC
CDR3aa: CASSAGPRGYEQYF

abundance: NA
v_gene: TRBV30
d_gene: NA
j_gene: TRBJ2-2
CDR3nt: TGTGCCTGGAGTGTGTATCGTCCGAACACCGGGGAGCTGTTTTTT
CDR3aa: CAWSVYRPNTGELFF

abundance: NA
v_gene: TRBV30
d_gene: TRBD1
j_gene: TRBJ1-2
CDR3nt: TGTGCCTGGAGAAGGGACAGGGGGAAGGACGGCTACACCTTC
CDR3aa: CAWRRDRGKDGYTF

abundance: NA
v_gene: TRBV19
d_gene: TRBD1
j_gene: TRBJ2-5
CDR3nt: TGTGCCAGTAGTATGACAGGGGCGGGAGAGACCCAGTACTTC
CDR3aa: CASSMTGAGETQYF

abundance: NA
v_gene: TRBV6-4
d_gene: NA
j_gene: TRBJ2-7
CDR3nt: TGTGCCAGCAGTGCCAGCAACTACGAGCAGCACTTC
CDR3aa: CASSASNYEQHF

abundance: NA
v_gene: TRBV7-2
d_gene: TRBD1
j_gene: TRBJ1-2
CDR3nt: TGTGCCAGCAGCCCCGAACACGGACAGGGGAACTATGGCTACACCTTC
CDR3aa: CASSPEHGQGNYGYTF

abundance: NA
v_gene: TRBV19
d_gene: NA
j_gene: TRBJ1-1
CDR3nt: TGTGCCAGTAGTATCTCGCCAGGGGTCACTGAAGCTTTCTTT
CDR3aa: CASSISPGVTEAFF

abundance: NA
v_gene: TRBV7-3
d_gene: NA
j_gene: TRBJ1-1
CDR3nt: TGTGCCAGCAGCTCCCCAGGGAGGACTGAAGCTTTCTTT
CDR3aa: CASSSPGRTEAFF

abundance: NA
v_gene: TRBV5-4
d_gene: TRBD1
j_gene: TRBJ1-1
CDR3nt: TGTGCCAGCAGCTCCTCCCGGGACAGGCGCCTGACTGAAGCTTTCTTT
CDR3aa: CASSSSRDRRLTEAFF

abundance: NA
v_gene: TRBV6-4
d_gene: TRBD2
j_gene: TRBJ2-5
CDR3nt: TGTGCCAGCAGTGAACTAGCGGGGACCCAAGAGACCCAGTACTTC
CDR3aa: CASSELAGTQETQYF

abundance: few
v_gene: TRBV25-1
d_gene: NA
j_gene: TRBJ1-6
CDR3nt: TGTGCCAGCAGTGACCTGCTGGCAGGGGAGAATTCACCCCTCCACTTT
CDR3aa: CASSDLLAGENSPLHF

abundance: NA
v_gene: TRBV6-4
d_gene: TRBD2
j_gene: TRBJ2-3
CDR3nt: TGTGCCAGCAGTGCTAGCGGGGGGACCACAGATACGCAGTATTTT
CDR3aa: CASSASGGTTDTQYF

abundance: NA
v_gene: TRBV6-1
d_gene: TRBD1
j_gene: TRBJ1-4
CDR3nt: TGTGCCAGCAGTGCACGGACAGGGGGTGCTAATGAAAAACTGTTTTTT
CDR3aa: CASSARTGGANEKLFF

abundance: NA
v_gene: TRBV4-3
d_gene: NA
j_gene: TRBJ2-7
CDR3nt: TGCGCCAGCAGCCTATCTCCCATGTGGGAGCAGTACTTC
CDR3aa: CASSLSPMWEQYF

abundance: NA
v_gene: TRBV7-8
d_gene: NA
j_gene: TRBJ2-2
CDR3nt: TGTGCCAGCAGCCGGGTTGGCCTAGCGAGGAGGAACACCGGGGAGCTGTTTTTT
CDR3aa: CASSRVGLARRNTGELFF

abundance: NA
v_gene: TRBV25-1
d_gene: TRBD1
j_gene: TRBJ1-2
CDR3nt: TGTGCCAGCAGTGAAGGTGGGACAGGTGCCTATGGCTACACCTTC
CDR3aa: CASSEGGTGAYGYTF

abundance: few
v_gene: TRBV19
d_gene: TRBD1
j_gene: TRBJ1-1
CDR3nt: TGTGCCACCTTTGGACAGGGGTTGGTCAAGGTGACTGAAGCTTTCTTT
CDR3aa: CATFGQGLVKVTEAFF

abundance: NA
v_gene: TRBV7-7
d_gene: NA
j_gene: TRBJ2-5
CDR3nt: TGTGCTAGCAGCTTAGCCCCCGGAGGGGAGACCCAGTACTTC
CDR3aa: CASSLAPGGETQYF

abundance: NA
v_gene: TRBV6-5
d_gene: TRBD2
j_gene: TRBJ2-2
CDR3nt: TGTGCCAGCAGTTATGGCGGGGGGAACACCGGGGAGCTGTTTTTT
CDR3aa: CASSYGGGNTGELFF

abundance: NA
v_gene: TRBV7-3
d_gene: NA
j_gene: TRBJ1-6
CDR3nt: TGTGCCAGCAGCGCCAGGGGAACCTATAATTCACCCCTCCACTTT
CDR3aa: CASSARGTYNSPLHF

abundance: NA
v_gene: TRBV7-3
d_gene: TRBD1
j_gene: TRBJ2-3
CDR3nt: TGTGCCAGCAGCGCGGGACAGGGATTCACAGATACGCAGTATTTT
CDR3aa: CASSAGQGFTDTQYF

abundance: NA
v_gene: TRBV11-2
d_gene: NA
j_gene: TRBJ2-1
CDR3nt: TGTGCCAGCAGCTTAGTTAGGACAGACTATAATGAGCAGTTCTTC
CDR3aa: CASSLVRTDYNEQFF

abundance: NA
v_gene: TRBV18
d_gene: TRBD1
j_gene: TRBJ1-5
CDR3nt: TGTGCCAGCTCAACGCCGGGACAGGGGAGCCAAGGGAGCCCCCAGCATTTT
CDR3aa: CASSTPGQGSQGSPQHF

abundance: NA
v_gene: TRBV27
d_gene: NA
j_gene: TRBJ2-1
CDR3nt: TGTGCCAGCAGTTTATTGACCGGGGGCAATGAGCAGTTCTTC
CDR3aa: CASSLLTGGNEQFF

abundance: NA
v_gene: TRBV6-5
d_gene: TRBD1
j_gene: TRBJ2-5
CDR3nt: TGTGCCAGCAGTCGGACAGGGACAGAGACCCAGTACTTC
CDR3aa: CASSRTGTETQYF

abundance: NA
v_gene: TRBV4-1
d_gene: NA
j_gene: TRBJ2-1
CDR3nt: TGCGCCAGCAGCCAGGGGCGGGGTAGTGAGCAGTTCTTC
CDR3aa: CASSQGRGSEQFF

abundance: once
v_gene: TRBV7-9
d_gene: NA
j_gene: TRBJ2-5
CDR3nt: TGTGCCAGCAGCCCCGTTAGCGAGACCCAGTACTTC
CDR3aa: CASSPVSETQYF

abundance: NA
v_gene: TRBV4-3
d_gene: NA
j_gene: TRBJ1-5
CDR3nt: TGCGCCAGCAGCCAAGCGACGGGGGGTAGCAATCAGCCCCAGCATTTT
CDR3aa: CASSQATGGSNQPQHF

abundance: once
v_gene: TRBV19
d_gene: NA
j_gene: TRBJ1-2
CDR3nt: TGTGCCAGTAGTATACGGGACAAGGGCGGCTACACCTTC
CDR3aa: CASSIRDKGGYTF

abundance: NA
v_gene: TRBV4-3
d_gene: NA
j_gene: TRBJ1-4
CDR3nt: TGCGCCAGCAGCCAGAATCAGGGCACGACTGAAAAACTGTTTTTT
CDR3aa: CASSQNQGTTEKLFF

abundance: NA
v_gene: TRBV6-1
d_gene: NA
j_gene: TRBJ1-5
CDR3nt: TGTGCCAGCAGTGAATACGAGGGTCGAGGGCCCCAGCATTTT
CDR3aa: CASSEYEGRGPQHF

abundance: once
v_gene: TRBV5-4
d_gene: NA
j_gene: TRBJ2-6
CDR3nt: TGTGCCAGCAGCCCCGGGATCCCCTTCTCTGGGGCCAACGTCCTGACTTTC
CDR3aa: CASSPGIPFSGANVLTF

abundance: NA
v_gene: TRBV4-3
d_gene: NA
j_gene: TRBJ1-1
CDR3nt: TGCGCCAGCAGCCAAGATTTGGAGAACACTGAAGCTTTCTTT
CDR3aa: CASSQDLENTEAFF

abundance: NA
v_gene: TRBV9
d_gene: TRBD2
j_gene: TRBJ2-2
CDR3nt: TGTGCCAGCAGCGTAGCGGGGGGGCCCACCGGGGAGCTGTTTTTT
CDR3aa: CASSVAGGPTGELFF

abundance: NA
v_gene: TRBV7-2
d_gene: TRBD1
j_gene: TRBJ1-1
CDR3nt: TGTGCCAGCAGCTTATACTTCGCCGGGACAGGGGTTTCGGACACTGAAGCTTTCTTT
CDR3aa: CASSLYFAGTGVSDTEAFF

abundance: NA
v_gene: TRBV2
d_gene: NA
j_gene: TRBJ1-2
CDR3nt: TGTGCCAGCAGGCCCGACGGGGATCCCGGGAAGACCTTC
CDR3aa: CASRPDGDPGKTF

abundance: NA
v_gene: TRBV29-1
d_gene: NA
j_gene: TRBJ2-3
CDR3nt: TGCAGCGCGGGGGAACCAGATACGCAGTATTTT
CDR3aa: CSAGEPDTQYF

abundance: NA
v_gene: TRBV7-9
d_gene: NA
j_gene: TRBJ1-4
CDR3nt: TGTGCCAGCAGCTTTAAGGCAGGGGATGAAAAACTGTTTTTT
CDR3aa: CASSFKAGDEKLFF

abundance: NA
v_gene: TRBV9
d_gene: NA
j_gene: TRBJ1-5
CDR3nt: TGTGCCAGCAGCGAGGGCACTCTTGGGAATCAGCCCCAGCATTTT
CDR3aa: CASSEGTLGNQPQHF

abundance: NA
v_gene: TRBV9
d_gene: TRBD1
j_gene: TRBJ1-4
CDR3nt: TGTGCCAGCAGCCCCCGGACAGGGGACACTAATGAAAAACTGTTTTTT
CDR3aa: CASSPRTGDTNEKLFF

abundance: NA
v_gene: TRBV5-6
d_gene: TRBD1
j_gene: TRBJ2-7
CDR3nt: TGTGCCAGCAGCTTCGGGCAGGGGGCCTACTACGAGCAGTACTTC
CDR3aa: CASSFGQGAYYEQYF

abundance: NA
v_gene: TRBV14
d_gene: NA
j_gene: TRBJ1-2
CDR3nt: TGTGCCAGCAGCCCCGCAGGGAACTATGGCTACACCTTC
CDR3aa: CASSPAGNYGYTF

abundance: NA
v_gene: TRBV7-7
d_gene: TRBD1
j_gene: TRBJ2-5
CDR3nt: TGTGCCAGCAGCCCGGGACAGGGAAGGGAGACCCAGTACTTC
CDR3aa: CASSPGQGRETQYF

abundance: NA
v_gene: TRBV6-5
d_gene: TRBD1
j_gene: TRBJ2-7
CDR3nt: TGTGCCACCGACCGGGACAGGGCCTACGAGCAGTACTTC
CDR3aa: CATDRDRAYEQYF

abundance: NA
v_gene: TRBV11-2
d_gene: TRBD1
j_gene: TRBJ1-4
CDR3nt: TGTGCCAGCAGCCGACAGGGGGCGAGGTCTAATGAAAAACTGTTTTTT
CDR3aa: CASSRQGARSNEKLFF

abundance: NA
v_gene: TRBV5-1
d_gene: NA
j_gene: TRBJ2-5
CDR3nt: TGCGCCAGCAGGCCGCCGGGACTTTTCCAAGAGACCCAGTACTTC
CDR3aa: CASRPPGLFQETQYF

abundance: NA
v_gene: TRBV6-4
d_gene: NA
j_gene: TRBJ2-3
CDR3nt: TGTGCCAGCAGTGACCCCCCAAACACAGATACGCAGTATTTT
CDR3aa: CASSDPPNTDTQYF

abundance: once
v_gene: TRBV11-1
d_gene: NA
j_gene: TRBJ1-5
CDR3nt: TGTGCCAGCAGCCTATCTCACGGGGGTGGACAGCCCCAGCATTTT
CDR3aa: CASSLSHGGGQPQHF

abundance: NA
v_gene: TRBV4-1
d_gene: NA
j_gene: TRBJ2-2
CDR3nt: TGCGCCAGCAGCCAAGCGTTTTTGGGGGAGACCGGGGAGCTGTTTTTT
CDR3aa: CASSQAFLGETGELFF

abundance: NA
v_gene: TRBV7-2
d_gene: NA
j_gene: TRBJ1-2
CDR3nt: TGTGCCAGCAGCTTAGCGGCCAGCAACTATGGCTACACCTTC
CDR3aa: CASSLAASNYGYTF

abundance: NA
v_gene: TRBV5-4
d_gene: TRBD1
j_gene: TRBJ1-1
CDR3nt: TGTGCCAGCAGCCCCGGACAGGGAGGGATAGGGAACACTGAAGCTTTCTTT
CDR3aa: CASSPGQGGIGNTEAFF